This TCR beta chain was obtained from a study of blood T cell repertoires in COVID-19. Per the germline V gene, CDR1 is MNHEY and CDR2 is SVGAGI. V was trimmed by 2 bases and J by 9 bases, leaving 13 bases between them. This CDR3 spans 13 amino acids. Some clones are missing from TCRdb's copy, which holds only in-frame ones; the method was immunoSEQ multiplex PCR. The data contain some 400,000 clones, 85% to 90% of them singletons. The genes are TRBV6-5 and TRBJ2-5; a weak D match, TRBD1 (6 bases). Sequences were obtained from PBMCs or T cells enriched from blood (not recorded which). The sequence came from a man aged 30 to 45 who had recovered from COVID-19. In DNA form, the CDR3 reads TGTGCCAGCAGTTACACAGCTAGGACAGCCCAGTACTTC. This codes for CASSYTARTAQYF.